This TCR beta chain was retrieved from a study of T cells in Graves' hyperthyroidism and ophthalmopathy. Study at large: The authors collected peripheral blood at initial diagnosis, before any treatment.

Criteria for exclusion of patients were uncontrolled infection, other autoimmune disease, pregnancy or lactation. Study-level findings and limits: Blood also held most thyroid clonotypes expanded beyond 0.001.

The investigators amplified TCR beta CDR3 regions from RNA transcripts. First-round RT-PCR with HTBI primers amplified the TCR CDR3 region. TCRdb used MiXCR to reprocess the multiplex PCR reads, holding one entry per CDR3 protein. The sample has roughly 500,000 distinct CDR3 sequences; around a quarter are singletons. Comment on this clonotype: As yet, its antigen is unknown.

Trimming cost V 6 bases and J 11 bases; bases outside gene matches: 9. CDR3 length equals 14 residues. Germline V CDR1 and CDR2: SNHLY, FYNNEI. Material for sequencing was blood. This receptor was obtained from a woman aged 25 to 39 with Graves' ophthalmopathy. J is TRBJ1-6 and V is TRBV2; TRBD1 aligns across 8 bases. CDR3 sequence: CASSLGTGSAPLHF. The CDR3 region has the DNA TGTGCCAGCAGCCTTGGGACAGGTTCCGCACCCCTCCACTTT.